These 5 T cell receptor beta chains were sequenced from one sample in a study of cytomegalovirus exposure and HLA in healthy donors. PCR used 60 Vbeta primers and 13 Jbeta primers. Libraries were prepared by immunoSEQ multiplex PCR; TCRdb keeps only in-frame clonotypes and omits some of them. The sample lists 110,000 to 150,000 clones; about 84% were seen once. Sequencing was performed on PBMCs. Receptors were obtained from a male donor in good health and CMV-seronegative.

The genes are TRBV7-2 and TRBJ2-5, with 7 bases lining up with TRBD1. V lost 5 bases, J lost 4 bases, and 10 bases stayed unmatched. This CDR3 comprises 15 residues. The germline CDR1 and CDR2 sequences are SGHTA and FQGNSA. The DNA for the CDR3 is TGTGCCAGCAGCCAACCGACAGGGAACGGAGAGACCCAGTACTTC. Its protein is CASSQPTGNGETQYF. Full variable domain (remainder filled in from reference TRBV7-2 and TRBJ2-5): GAGVSQSPSNKVTEKGKDVELRCDPISGHTALYWYRQSLGQGLEFLIYFQGNSAPDKSGLPSDRFSAERTGGSVSTLTIQRTQQEDSAVYLCASSQPTGNGETQYFGPGTRLLVL.

This clone was recorded a few times. This chain joins TRBV29-1 and TRBJ2-6, with TRBD1 identical over 10 bases. CDR1 and CDR2 from the germline V gene are SQVTM and ANQGSEA. V shed 2 bases and J 4 bases; nucleotides not matched to a gene: 8. This CDR3 spans 17 amino acids. In DNA form, the CDR3 reads TGCAGCGTTGAACCGGGACAGGGGAGTTTAGGGGCCAACGTCCTGACTTTC. Residues: CSVEPGQGSLGANVLTF.

This sequence joins TRBV5-4 and TRBJ1-3, with 7 bases that match TRBD1. This CDR3 comprises 15 residues. From germline, CDR1 is SGHNT and CDR2 YYREEE (reference sequence). With V trimmed by 2 bases and J by 7 bases, 9 bases remained unmatched. CDR3 sequence (DNA): TGTGCCAGCAGCTTTGACAGGGCATCGGCGAACACCATATATTTT. It is translated as CASSFDRASANTIYF. The variable domain in full, completed from reference TRBV5-4 and TRBJ1-3, reads ETGVTQSPTHLIKTRGQQVTLRCSSQSGHNTVSWYQQALGQGPQFIFQYYREEENGRGNFPPRFSGLQFPNYSSELNVNALELDDSALYLCASSFDRASANTIYFGEGSWLTVV.

The genes are TRBV14 and TRBJ2-7, with D tentatively TRBD1 (5 bases). The CDR3 spans 16 residues. Per germline, CDR1 SGHDN and CDR2 FVKESK. V gave up 1 base and J gave up 0 bases, with 13 bases separating them. The CDR3 bases are TGTGCCAGCAGCCAAGTAACAGGATTAAGCTCCTACGAGCAGTACTTC. The encoded protein is CASSQVTGLSSYEQYF. The full variable domain, rest sourced from reference TRBV14 and TRBJ2-7, is EAGVTQFPSHSVIEKGQTVTLRCDPISGHDNLYWYRRVMGKEIKFLLHFVKESKQDESGMPNNRFLAERTGGTYSTLKVQPAELEDSGVYFCASSQVTGLSSYEQYFGPGTRLTVT.

The CDR3 loop is CAISVRDFYNSPLHF. The CDR3 region has the DNA TGTGCCATCAGTGTCCGGGACTTTTATAATTCACCCCTCCACTTT. This sequence joins TRBV10-3 and TRBJ1-6, with a possible D match to TRBD1 (5 bases). Trimming pared 4 bases from V and 4 bases from J, leaving 11 bases between. Germline CDR1 is ENHRY and CDR2 is SYGVKD. The CDR3 covers 15 residues.